Listed below are T cell receptor beta chains from one sample, sequenced in a study of T cell repertoires in cytomegalovirus infection. TCRdb re-derived calls from the reads in MiXCR, one entry per CDR3 protein. The profile shows some 500,000 distinct CDR3 sequences, just under 40% of them singletons. These receptors' targets are unknown. The sequences come from cultured PBMCs, collected from culture after CMV antigen stimulation. These TCRs come from a human donor in good health (CMV status not recorded). Some clones in this sample may be carry-over from other donors' samples. CDR3s include the opening cysteine and the closing phenylalanine or tryptophan. Fields, in order: V gene, D gene, J gene, clone size, CDR3 DNA, CDR3 protein. A D gene is named only where the DNA matches it firmly. Part of the rows lack a size; the others show once, few, many or a class for expanded clones.

v_gene: TRBV10-3
d_gene: NA
j_gene: TRBJ1-2
abundance: NA
CDR3nt: TGTGCCATCAGCTCGGGCAGCTATGGCTACACCTTC
CDR3aa: CAISSGSYGYTF

v_gene: TRBV7-6
d_gene: NA
j_gene: TRBJ1-1
abundance: NA
CDR3nt: TGTGCCAGCAGCTCCACGTTAAGGGGGTCCTCAGGAGCTTTCTTT
CDR3aa: CASSSTLRGSSGAFF

v_gene: TRBV7-2
d_gene: NA
j_gene: TRBJ2-7
abundance: many
CDR3nt: TGTGCCAGCAGCTTCCCCCACCCCGTTCAAATAGAGCAGTACTTC
CDR3aa: CASSFPHPVQIEQYF

v_gene: TRBV15
d_gene: NA
j_gene: TRBJ2-1
abundance: few
CDR3nt: TGTGCCACCAGCCTACGACGGACAGTCAATGAGCAGTTCTTC
CDR3aa: CATSLRRTVNEQFF

v_gene: TRBV7-2
d_gene: TRBD1
j_gene: TRBJ2-1
abundance: few
CDR3nt: TGTGCCAGCAGCCAGGGACAGGGGTTAAAGATTGAGCAGTTCTTC
CDR3aa: CASSQGQGLKIEQFF

v_gene: TRBV12-3/TRBV12-4
d_gene: TRBD1
j_gene: TRBJ1-5
abundance: NA
CDR3nt: TGTGCCAGCAGTTTCGGGACAGGGCCTAGCAATCAGCCCCAGCATTTT
CDR3aa: CASSFGTGPSNQPQHF

v_gene: TRBV7-2
d_gene: NA
j_gene: TRBJ1-5
abundance: few
CDR3nt: TGTGCCAGCAGCTTAGGTTCAGCTTATCAGCCCCAGCATTTT
CDR3aa: CASSLGSAYQPQHF

v_gene: TRBV7-2
d_gene: NA
j_gene: TRBJ2-3
abundance: many
CDR3nt: TGTGCCAGCAGCCCTGAGGGCACAGATACGCAGTATTTT
CDR3aa: CASSPEGTDTQYF

v_gene: TRBV7-8
d_gene: NA
j_gene: TRBJ1-4
abundance: NA
CDR3nt: TGTGCCAGCAGCACGACGACCGAAAAACTGTTTTTT
CDR3aa: CASSTTTEKLFF

v_gene: TRBV7-9
d_gene: TRBD1
j_gene: TRBJ2-7
abundance: few
CDR3nt: TGTGCCAGCAGCTCCCGGACAGGGGGCTTATACGAGCAGTACTTC
CDR3aa: CASSSRTGGLYEQYF

v_gene: TRBV20-1
d_gene: NA
j_gene: TRBJ2-3
abundance: NA
CDR3nt: TGCAGTGCGAGCGGCGGGGCCCCCACAGATACGCAGTATTTT
CDR3aa: CSASGGAPTDTQYF

v_gene: TRBV29-1
d_gene: TRBD1
j_gene: TRBJ2-3
abundance: few
CDR3nt: TGCAGCGTTGTAGGGGGCGCAGATACGCAGTATTTT
CDR3aa: CSVVGGADTQYF

v_gene: TRBV7-2
d_gene: TRBD2
j_gene: TRBJ2-2
abundance: many
CDR3nt: TGTGCCAGCAGCTATAGCGGGACTGACACCGGGGAGCTGTTTTTT
CDR3aa: CASSYSGTDTGELFF

v_gene: TRBV4-1
d_gene: TRBD2
j_gene: TRBJ2-7
abundance: NA
CDR3nt: TGCGCCAGCAGCCAAGCCACGACTAGCGGGAGTGGCGAGCAGTACTTC
CDR3aa: CASSQATTSGSGEQYF

v_gene: TRBV7-8
d_gene: NA
j_gene: TRBJ2-5
abundance: many
CDR3nt: TGTGCCAGTGGGGAGATTCGAGAGACCCAGTACTTC
CDR3aa: CASGEIRETQYF

v_gene: TRBV12-3/TRBV12-4
d_gene: NA
j_gene: TRBJ1-6
abundance: NA
CDR3nt: TGTGCCAGCAGTTTAAGTGTGGGAGGGGGTTCACCCCTCCACTTT
CDR3aa: CASSLSVGGGSPLHF

v_gene: TRBV12-3/TRBV12-4
d_gene: NA
j_gene: TRBJ1-2
abundance: few
CDR3nt: TGTGCCAGCAGGCGGACAGCTCTGGACTATGGCTACACCTTC
CDR3aa: CASRRTALDYGYTF

v_gene: TRBV12-5
d_gene: TRBD1
j_gene: TRBJ2-1
abundance: few
CDR3nt: TGTGCTAGTGGACCCGGGACAGGGGCATTCAATGAGCAGTTCTTC
CDR3aa: CASGPGTGAFNEQFF

v_gene: TRBV5-1
d_gene: NA
j_gene: TRBJ2-2
abundance: NA
CDR3nt: TGCGCCAGCAGCCCTACGCGTGGTGGGGGCGCAAGGGACACCGGGGAGCTGTTTTTT
CDR3aa: CASSPTRGGGARDTGELFF

v_gene: TRBV20-1
d_gene: NA
j_gene: TRBJ2-7
abundance: NA
CDR3nt: TGCAGTGCTACCCCCCAGGGCTACGAGCAGTACTTC
CDR3aa: CSATPQGYEQYF

v_gene: TRBV6-2/TRBV6-3
d_gene: NA
j_gene: TRBJ1-5
abundance: NA
CDR3nt: TGTGCCAGCAGTTACTCACTGAGCCGGGATGAGCCCCAGCATTTT
CDR3aa: CASSYSLSRDEPQHF

v_gene: TRBV19
d_gene: TRBD2
j_gene: TRBJ2-1
abundance: few
CDR3nt: TGTGCCAGTAATAGCGGGGGAGACAATGAGCAGTTCTTC
CDR3aa: CASNSGGDNEQFF

v_gene: TRBV6-2/TRBV6-3
d_gene: NA
j_gene: TRBJ2-1
abundance: NA
CDR3nt: TGTGCCAGCACCGCGGGCTACAATGAGCAGTTCTTC
CDR3aa: CASTAGYNEQFF

v_gene: TRBV7-2
d_gene: NA
j_gene: TRBJ2-3
abundance: few
CDR3nt: TGTGCCAGCAGCTTCGGCCAGGAGGGATGGGGGCAGTATTTT
CDR3aa: CASSFGQEGWGQYF

v_gene: TRBV28
d_gene: NA
j_gene: TRBJ1-1
abundance: NA
CDR3nt: TGTGCCAGCAGTATACCCCCCGCGGCAGTGAACACTGAAGCTTTCTTT
CDR3aa: CASSIPPAAVNTEAFF

v_gene: TRBV7-4
d_gene: NA
j_gene: TRBJ2-3
abundance: few
CDR3nt: TGTGCCAGCAGCTCCTCCCTCTTTCCGGGGGATACGCAGTATTTT
CDR3aa: CASSSSLFPGDTQYF

v_gene: TRBV7-2
d_gene: NA
j_gene: TRBJ1-5
abundance: many
CDR3nt: TGTGCCAGCAGCCGCCCCGGGACACACAATCAGCCCCAGCATTTT
CDR3aa: CASSRPGTHNQPQHF

v_gene: TRBV19
d_gene: NA
j_gene: TRBJ1-5
abundance: once
CDR3nt: TGTGCCAGTAGTGCGGGGGCGAGTCGGGGGCAAAATCAGCCCCAGCATTTT
CDR3aa: CASSAGASRGQNQPQHF

v_gene: TRBV20-1
d_gene: NA
j_gene: TRBJ2-7
abundance: once
CDR3nt: TGCAGTGCTAGAGAAGGGACCTCCTACGAGCAGTACTTC
CDR3aa: CSAREGTSYEQYF

v_gene: TRBV7-2
d_gene: TRBD1
j_gene: TRBJ1-1
abundance: NA
CDR3nt: TGTGCCAGCTGGGACAGACGGAACACTGAAGCTTTCTTT
CDR3aa: CASWDRRNTEAFF

v_gene: TRBV4-1
d_gene: TRBD1
j_gene: TRBJ1-1
abundance: NA
CDR3nt: TGCGCCAGCAGCCAAGATGGGACAGGGGTTCCTGAAGCTTTCTTT
CDR3aa: CASSQDGTGVPEAFF

v_gene: TRBV7-9
d_gene: TRBD2
j_gene: TRBJ2-1
abundance: NA
CDR3nt: TGTGCCAGCAGCTTAGCGGGACTAGCGGCTGCCAATGAGCAGTTCTTC
CDR3aa: CASSLAGLAAANEQFF

v_gene: TRBV10-3
d_gene: NA
j_gene: TRBJ1-6
abundance: NA
CDR3nt: TGTGCCATCAGTGAGGAGGGGCTAGGCAATTCACCCCTCCACTTT
CDR3aa: CAISEEGLGNSPLHF

v_gene: TRBV25-1
d_gene: TRBD1
j_gene: TRBJ2-1
abundance: NA
CDR3nt: TGTGCCAGCAGTGACAGGGGGAACAATGAGCAGTTCTTC
CDR3aa: CASSDRGNNEQFF

v_gene: TRBV7-6
d_gene: TRBD1
j_gene: TRBJ1-5
abundance: NA
CDR3nt: TGTGCCAGCAGCTTAAGTCCCGGGACAGGGTACGGAAATCAGCCCCAGCATTTT
CDR3aa: CASSLSPGTGYGNQPQHF

v_gene: TRBV6-2/TRBV6-3
d_gene: NA
j_gene: TRBJ2-7
abundance: NA
CDR3nt: TGTGCCAGCAGTTACTCGCAGGGCTACGAGCAGTACTTC
CDR3aa: CASSYSQGYEQYF

v_gene: TRBV20-1
d_gene: NA
j_gene: TRBJ1-2
abundance: NA
CDR3nt: TGCAGTGCTAGCAGACAGGACGGCGGCTATGGCTACACCTTC
CDR3aa: CSASRQDGGYGYTF

v_gene: TRBV7-2
d_gene: NA
j_gene: TRBJ2-1
abundance: NA
CDR3nt: TGTGCCAGCAGCCTCGTGGACCGGAGCTCCTACAATGAGCAGTTCTTC
CDR3aa: CASSLVDRSSYNEQFF

v_gene: TRBV7-2
d_gene: NA
j_gene: TRBJ2-1
abundance: few
CDR3nt: TGTGCCAGCAGCTTGGCTCAGGGGGGCGGCTACAATGAGCAGTTCTTC
CDR3aa: CASSLAQGGGYNEQFF

v_gene: TRBV4-2
d_gene: NA
j_gene: TRBJ2-1
abundance: NA
CDR3nt: TGTGCCAGCAGCCAAGCACTAGCCATTGCCAATGAGCAGTTCTTC
CDR3aa: CASSQALAIANEQFF

v_gene: TRBV7-8
d_gene: NA
j_gene: TRBJ1-2
abundance: NA
CDR3nt: TGTGCCAGCAGCCCGTATTGGGGGGGAGGCTATGGCTACACCTTC
CDR3aa: CASSPYWGGGYGYTF

v_gene: TRBV27
d_gene: NA
j_gene: TRBJ1-1
abundance: NA
CDR3nt: TGTGCCTCGCGGAGTTTGAACACTGAAGCTTTCTTT
CDR3aa: CASRSLNTEAFF

v_gene: TRBV29-1
d_gene: NA
j_gene: TRBJ2-3
abundance: NA
CDR3nt: TGCAGCGGAGGCGGGCTCGGTCCAACGGATACGCAGTATTTT
CDR3aa: CSGGGLGPTDTQYF

v_gene: TRBV7-6
d_gene: NA
j_gene: TRBJ2-4
abundance: NA
CDR3nt: TGTGCCAGCAGCGGGCCTCTTACAAACATTCAGTACTTC
CDR3aa: CASSGPLTNIQYF

v_gene: TRBV7-2
d_gene: TRBD1
j_gene: TRBJ2-1
abundance: few
CDR3nt: TGTGCCAGCAGCTCCGACAGGGGGCCCTACAATGAGCAGTTCTTC
CDR3aa: CASSSDRGPYNEQFF

v_gene: TRBV7-2
d_gene: NA
j_gene: TRBJ1-1
abundance: many
CDR3nt: TGTGCCAGCAGCTTACAGGGGTCGGGCACTGAAGCTTTCTTT
CDR3aa: CASSLQGSGTEAFF

v_gene: TRBV7-8
d_gene: NA
j_gene: TRBJ2-3
abundance: NA
CDR3nt: TGTGCCAGCCGAACTTCGGGAGAACCCACAGATACGCAGTATTTT
CDR3aa: CASRTSGEPTDTQYF

v_gene: TRBV7-2
d_gene: TRBD1
j_gene: TRBJ1-5
abundance: NA
CDR3nt: TGTGCCAGCGCTAGGGACAGGAATCAGCCCCAGCATTTT
CDR3aa: CASARDRNQPQHF

v_gene: TRBV7-2
d_gene: NA
j_gene: TRBJ2-7
abundance: few
CDR3nt: TGTGCCAGCAGTCGACGACAGCCTGACAGGGAGCAGTACTTC
CDR3aa: CASSRRQPDREQYF

v_gene: TRBV7-8
d_gene: TRBD1
j_gene: TRBJ2-2
abundance: NA
CDR3nt: TGTGCCAGCAGACCGCAGGGGGCAATATTACCCGGGGAGCTGTTTTTT
CDR3aa: CASRPQGAILPGELFF

v_gene: TRBV18
d_gene: NA
j_gene: TRBJ2-7
abundance: NA
CDR3nt: TGTGCCAGCTCATCCAGCGTCCACGGGAGCTCCTACGAGCAGTACTTC
CDR3aa: CASSSSVHGSSYEQYF